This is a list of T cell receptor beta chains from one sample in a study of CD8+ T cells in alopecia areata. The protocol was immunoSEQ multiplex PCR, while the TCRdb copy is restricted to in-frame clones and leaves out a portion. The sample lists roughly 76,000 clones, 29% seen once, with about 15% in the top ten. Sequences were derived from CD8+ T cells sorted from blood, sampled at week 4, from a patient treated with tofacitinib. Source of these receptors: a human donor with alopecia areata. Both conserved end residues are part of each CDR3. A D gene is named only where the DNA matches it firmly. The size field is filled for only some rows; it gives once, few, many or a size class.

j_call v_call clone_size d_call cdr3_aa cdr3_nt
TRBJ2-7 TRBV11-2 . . CASSLNSYEQYF TGTGCCAGCAGCTTAAACTCCTACGAGCAGTACTTC
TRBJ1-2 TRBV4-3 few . CASSHSGVRGDNYGYTF TGCGCCAGCAGCCATTCCGGGGTACGGGGGGACAACTATGGCTACACCTTC
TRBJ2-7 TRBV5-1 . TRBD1 CASSWGSGDRGSYEQYF TGCGCCAGCAGCTGGGGGTCCGGGGACAGAGGTTCCTACGAGCAGTACTTC
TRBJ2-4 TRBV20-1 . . CSAGNIQYF TGCAGTGCCGGGAACATTCAGTACTTC
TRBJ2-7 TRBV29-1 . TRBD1 CSVGGTGIEQYF TGCAGCGTTGGAGGGACAGGCATCGAGCAGTACTTC
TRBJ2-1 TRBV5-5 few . CASSPASSYNEQFF TGTGCCAGCAGCCCCGCGAGCTCCTACAATGAGCAGTTCTTC
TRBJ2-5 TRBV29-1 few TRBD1 CSAMTGEETQYF TGCAGCGCTATGACAGGGGAAGAGACCCAGTACTTC
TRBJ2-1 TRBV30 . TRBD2 CAGPGLVGEQFF TGTGCCGGCCCGGGACTAGTCGGCGAGCAGTTCTTC
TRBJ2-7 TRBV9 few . CASSVGGGRAYEQYF TGTGCCAGCAGCGTAGGCGGCGGGCGAGCCTACGAGCAGTACTTC
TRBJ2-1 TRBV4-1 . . CASTQGPIGEQFF TGCGCCAGCACCCAAGGGCCAATTGGCGAGCAGTTCTTC
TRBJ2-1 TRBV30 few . CAWSVAGSSNEQFF TGTGCCTGGAGTGTAGCCGGGAGTTCCAATGAGCAGTTCTTC
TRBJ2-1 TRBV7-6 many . CASSAARYNEQFF TGTGCCAGCAGCGCAGCCAGGTACAATGAGCAGTTCTTC
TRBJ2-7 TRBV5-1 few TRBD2 CASSPSGASYEQYF TGCGCCAGCAGCCCTAGCGGGGCCTCCTACGAGCAGTACTTC
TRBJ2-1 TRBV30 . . CAKRGQGRFNEQFF TGTGCCAAGAGAGGGCAGGGGCGCTTCAATGAGCAGTTCTTC
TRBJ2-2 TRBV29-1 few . CSVLADSGELFF TGCAGCGTTTTGGCGGACTCCGGGGAGCTGTTTTTT
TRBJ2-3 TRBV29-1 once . CSARVGETDTQYF TGCAGCGCCAGGGTAGGGGAGACAGATACGCAGTATTTT
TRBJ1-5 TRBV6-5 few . CASSTWGGQPQHF TGTGCCAGCAGTACTTGGGGGGGTCAGCCCCAGCATTTT
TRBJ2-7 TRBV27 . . CASSALGFSGPYEQYF TGTGCCAGCAGTGCCTTAGGGTTCTCAGGCCCCTACGAGCAGTACTTC
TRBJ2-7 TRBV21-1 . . CASSKAGAGAGEQYF TGTGCCAGCAGCAAAGCGGGGGCAGGGGCCGGAGAGCAGTACTTC
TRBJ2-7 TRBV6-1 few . CASSDRQGGYDEQYF TGTGCCAGCAGTGATCGGCAGGGGGGCTACGACGAGCAGTACTTC
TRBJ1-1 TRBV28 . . CASSRVALNTEAFF TGTGCCAGCAGTCGGGTCGCCTTGAACACTGAAGCTTTCTTT
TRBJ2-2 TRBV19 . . CASNSPTTGELFF TGTGCCAGCAATAGTCCGACCACCGGGGAGCTGTTTTTT
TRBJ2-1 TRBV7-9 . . CASSLGREQFF TGTGCCAGCAGCTTGGGGCGGGAGCAGTTCTTC
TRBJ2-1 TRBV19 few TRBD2 CASSIGSLAVYNEQFF TGTGCCAGTAGTATCGGTTCTCTAGCGGTCTACAATGAGCAGTTCTTC
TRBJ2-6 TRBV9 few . CASSQGSGANVLTF TGTGCCAGCAGCCAGGGGAGTGGGGCCAACGTCCTGACTTTC
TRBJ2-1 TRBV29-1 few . CSGSDSFYNEQFF TGCAGCGGTAGCGATTCGTTTTACAATGAGCAGTTCTTC
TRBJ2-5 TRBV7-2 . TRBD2 CASSFTHQSGVTQYF TGTGCCAGCAGCTTCACCCACCAGAGCGGGGTGACCCAGTACTTC
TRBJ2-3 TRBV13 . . CASSSRTDTQYF TGTGCCAGCAGCTCTCGCACAGATACGCAGTATTTT
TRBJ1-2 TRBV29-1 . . CSAHTVTGEVDYGYTF TGCAGCGCCCATACCGTCACAGGAGAGGTGGACTATGGCTACACCTTC
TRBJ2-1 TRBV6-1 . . CASSGRPSVDEQFF TGTGCCAGCAGTGGACGCCCTAGCGTCGATGAGCAGTTCTTC
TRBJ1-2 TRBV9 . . CASSVEGTRFYGYTF TGTGCCAGCAGCGTAGAGGGGACAAGGTTCTATGGCTACACCTTC
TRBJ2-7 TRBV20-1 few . CTSLQGYEQYF TGCACTTCTCTCCAGGGTTACGAGCAGTACTTC
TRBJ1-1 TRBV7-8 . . CASSQTANTEAFF TGTGCCAGCAGTCAAACAGCGAACACTGAAGCTTTCTTT
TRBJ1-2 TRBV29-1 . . CSATPSPGEYGYTF TGCAGCGCCACACCCTCTCCAGGGGAATATGGCTACACCTTC
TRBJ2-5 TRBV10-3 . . CAISEPPEGTQYF TGTGCCATCAGTGAGCCCCCGGAAGGGACCCAGTACTTC
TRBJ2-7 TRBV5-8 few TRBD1 CASSLTGGQLGNYF TGTGCCAGCAGCTTGACAGGGGGCCAATTGGGGAATTACTTC
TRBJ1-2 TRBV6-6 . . CASGGTGGYTF TGTGCCAGCGGCGGGACGGGTGGCTACACCTTC
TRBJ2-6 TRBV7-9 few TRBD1 CASSFGTGFSGANVLTF TGTGCCAGCAGCTTCGGGACAGGCTTCTCTGGGGCCAACGTCCTGACTTTC
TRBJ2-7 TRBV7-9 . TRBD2 CASSSLPGLAGYEQYF TGTGCCAGCAGCTCCCTACCGGGACTAGCGGGGTACGAGCAGTACTTC
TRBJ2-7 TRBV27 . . CASSLSPGRIYEQYF TGTGCCAGCAGTTTATCCCCGGGACGGATCTACGAGCAGTACTTC
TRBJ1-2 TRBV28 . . CASRRGSSLYGYTF TGTGCCAGCAGGAGGGGGTCATCCCTCTATGGCTACACCTTC
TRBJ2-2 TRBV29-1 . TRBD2 CSVRLAGGGANTGELFF TGCAGCGTTCGTCTAGCGGGAGGCGGCGCGAACACCGGGGAGCTGTTTTTT
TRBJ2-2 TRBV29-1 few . CSVETGELFF TGCAGCGTTGAGACCGGGGAGCTGTTTTTT
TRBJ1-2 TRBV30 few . CASLPGTHYGYTF TGTGCCTCCCTTCCCGGGACCCACTATGGCTACACCTTC
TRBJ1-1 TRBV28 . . CATLSFRGVAFF TGTGCCACCCTATCGTTTAGGGGTGTAGCTTTCTTT
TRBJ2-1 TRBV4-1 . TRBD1 CASSQVGSGRGLNEQFF TGCGCCAGCAGCCAAGTGGGGTCGGGCAGGGGGCTTAATGAGCAGTTCTTC
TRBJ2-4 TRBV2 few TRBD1 CASIGTGRRNIQYF TGTGCCAGCATTGGGACAGGGAGAAGGAACATTCAGTACTTC
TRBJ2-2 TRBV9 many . CASCWGSTGELFF TGTGCCAGCTGCTGGGGGTCCACCGGGGAGCTGTTTTTT
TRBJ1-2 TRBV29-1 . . CSVGVAGNYGYTF TGCAGCGTTGGGGTGGCAGGGAACTATGGCTACACCTTC
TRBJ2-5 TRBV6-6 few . CASNQGAAKGTQYF TGTGCCAGCAACCAGGGTGCGGCTAAAGGGACCCAGTACTTC
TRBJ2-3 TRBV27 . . CASSYGRFLDTQYF TGTGCCAGCAGCTACGGAAGGTTTTTGGATACGCAGTATTTT
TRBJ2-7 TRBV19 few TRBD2 CASAGGPYEQYF TGTGCTTCAGCGGGAGGCCCCTACGAGCAGTACTTC
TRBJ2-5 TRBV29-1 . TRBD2 CSVEALAGVETQYF TGCAGCGTTGAAGCACTAGCGGGAGTGGAGACCCAGTACTTC
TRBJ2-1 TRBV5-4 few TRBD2 CASSLAGGMNEQFF TGTGCCAGCAGCTTGGCGGGAGGGATGAATGAGCAGTTCTTC
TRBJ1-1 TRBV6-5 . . CASRNDERAHTEAFF TGTGCCAGCAGGAACGACGAGAGGGCACACACTGAAGCTTTCTTT
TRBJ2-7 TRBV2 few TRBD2 CASSAGLAYEQYF TGTGCCAGCAGTGCCGGACTAGCCTACGAGCAGTACTTC
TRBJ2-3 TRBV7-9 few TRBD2 CASSFLAGGADTQYF TGTGCCAGCAGTTTCCTAGCGGGAGGCGCAGATACGCAGTATTTT
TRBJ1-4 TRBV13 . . CASSVDEKLFF TGTGCCAGCAGCGTAGATGAAAAACTGTTTTTT
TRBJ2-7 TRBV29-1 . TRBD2 CSVAGLAGPANMALSHEQYF TGCAGCGTGGCAGGACTAGCGGGACCAGCCAATATGGCCCTCTCTCACGAGCAGTACTTC
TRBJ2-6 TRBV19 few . CASSSQASGANVLTF TGTGCCAGTAGTTCCCAGGCCTCTGGGGCCAACGTCCTGACTTTC